This entry lists 10 T cell receptor beta chains sequenced from one sample in a study of cytomegalovirus exposure and HLA in healthy donors. The study ran its PCR with 60 Vbeta and 13 Jbeta primers. Sequencing used immunoSEQ multiplex PCR; TCRdb keeps in-frame clones, though not all of them. Of under 150,000 clones in the sample, more than 65% were seen once. The material sequenced was PBMCs. These receptor sequences come from a man between 18 and 35 years old in good health and CMV-seronegative.

This clone was counted only a few times. V and J are TRBV27 and TRBJ1-3, with 9 bases matching TRBD1. Germline-derived CDR1 and CDR2 are MNHEY and SMNVEV (reference sequence). Trimming removed 5 bases from V and 6 bases from J; junction bases left unmatched: 5. This CDR3 spans 14 amino acids. This CDR3 reads CASSPRTGANTIYF. The CDR3 DNA reads as TGTGCCAGCAGTCCACGGACAGGGGCAAACACCATATATTTT.

The J gene is TRBJ1-1, the V gene TRBV18; D call uncertain. The germline V gene encodes CDR1 KGHSH and CDR2 LQKENI. The CDR3 has 14 residues. Trimming left V 2 bases short and J 0 bases short, with 7 bases between. The DNA of the CDR3 is TGTGCCAGCTCACCAAAGGAGATGAACACTGAAGCTTTCTTT. Protein product: CASSPKEMNTEAFF. Supplemented by reference TRBV18 and TRBJ1-1, the full variable domain reads NAGVMQNPRHLVRRRGQEARLRCSPMKGHSHVYWYRQLPEEGLKFMVYLQKENIIDESGMPKERFSAEFPKEGPSILRIQQVVRGDSAAYFCASSPKEMNTEAFFGQGTRLTVV.

This clone was seen a single time. Other nucleotide sequences from this sample produce the same CDR3. This chain connects TRBV10-2 to TRBJ1-1; TRBD1 agrees at 7 bases. CDR1 is WSHSY, CDR2 SAAADI, per germline. After removal of 6 bases from V and 1 base from J, the junction contained 2 bases not matched to a gene. The length of the CDR3 is 13 residues. The CDR3 DNA reads TGCGCCAGCAGGAACAGGGGGAACACTGAAGCTTTCTTT. This encodes CASRNRGNTEAFF.

This chain joins TRBV7-2 and TRBJ2-3; possibly TRBD1 for D (6 bases). The CDR3 is made up of 15 amino acids. CDR1 and CDR2 (germline): SGHTA, FQGNSA. V was pared by 3 bases and J by 0 bases, with 10 bases between. This CDR3 is CASSFWGPSTDTQYF. DNA for the CDR3: TGTGCCAGCAGCTTTTGGGGGCCCAGCACAGATACGCAGTATTTT.

The rearrangement links TRBV2 to TRBJ2-1, with D possibly matching TRBD2 (6 bases). V lost 1 base to trimming and J lost 14 bases, with 12 bases between them. CDR1 and CDR2 from the germline V gene are SNHLY and FYNNEI. This CDR3 is 12 amino acids long. In DNA, the CDR3 is TGTGCCAGCAGTGAAGTGGGAACTAGCAAGTTCTTC. Its protein product is CASSEVGTSKFF.

CDR3 in amino acids: CASSQNPGQGVGSSGNTIYF. CDR3 nucleotides: TGCGCCAGCAGTCAGAATCCGGGACAGGGGGTTGGTAGCTCTGGAAACACCATATATTTT. The chain combines TRBV4-3 with TRBJ1-3; 11 bases map to TRBD1. Germline V CDR1 and CDR2: LGHNA, YSLEER. V dropped 6 bases and J dropped 0; count of bases not matched to a gene: 16. CDR3 length: 20 amino acids.

This chain connects TRBV14 to TRBJ1-2; D is unresolved. The CDR3 is 13 amino acids. Trimming left V 1 base short and J 4 bases short, with 7 bases between. Germline-derived CDR1 and CDR2 are SGHDN and FVKESK. CDR3 protein: CASSQVYSYGYTF. In DNA form, the CDR3 reads TGTGCCAGCAGCCAAGTCTATTCCTATGGCTACACCTTC.

The chain joins TRBV9 to TRBJ1-2; 9 bases line up with TRBD1. After removal of 4 bases from V and 7 bases from J, the junction contained 11 bases not matched to a gene. CDR3 size: 15 residues. Germline values: CDR1 SGDLS, CDR2 YYNGEE. CDR3 loop: CASSFRDRALGGYTF. DNA of the CDR3: TGTGCCAGCAGCTTCCGGGACAGGGCCCTCGGTGGCTACACCTTC.

The V gene is TRBV29-1, the J gene TRBJ1-3; 7 bases are shared with TRBD1. Germline loops: CDR1 SQVTM, CDR2 ANQGSEA. With V trimmed by 5 bases and J by 2 bases, 6 bases remained unmatched. The CDR3 loop spans 14 amino acids. The CDR3 coding sequence is TGCAGCGTTAGTAACAGGGGAACTGGAAACACCATATATTTT. Amino acid sequence: CSVSNRGTGNTIYF.

Of note for this clone: Other DNA sequences in the sample encode the same CDR3. The J gene is TRBJ1-1, the V gene TRBV11-2; D not certain. The ends were cut back, 5 bases at V and 0 bases at J, with 13 bases in the middle. Germline V CDR1 and CDR2: SGHAT, FQNNGV. CDR3 length equals 15 residues. The CDR3 loop is CASSLGVGMNTEAFF. CDR3 nucleotides: TGTGCCAGCAGCCTCGGGGTGGGGATGAACACTGAAGCTTTCTTT.